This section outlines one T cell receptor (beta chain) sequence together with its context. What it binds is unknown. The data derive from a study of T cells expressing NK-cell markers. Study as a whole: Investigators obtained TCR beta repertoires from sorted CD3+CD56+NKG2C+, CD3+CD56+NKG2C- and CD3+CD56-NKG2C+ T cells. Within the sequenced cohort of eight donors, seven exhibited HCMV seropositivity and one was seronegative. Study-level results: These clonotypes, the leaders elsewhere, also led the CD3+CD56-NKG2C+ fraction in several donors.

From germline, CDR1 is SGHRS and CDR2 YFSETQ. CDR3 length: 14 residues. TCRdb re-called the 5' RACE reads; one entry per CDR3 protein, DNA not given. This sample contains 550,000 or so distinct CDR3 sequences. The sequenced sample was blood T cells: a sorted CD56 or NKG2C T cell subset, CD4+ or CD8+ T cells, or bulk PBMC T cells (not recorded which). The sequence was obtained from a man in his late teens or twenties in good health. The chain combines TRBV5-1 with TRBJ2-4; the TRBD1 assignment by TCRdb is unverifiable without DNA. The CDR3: CASSRRDSENIQYF.